This T cell receptor beta chain comes out of a study of response to subunit inactivated influenza vaccine (dated by TCRdb to the late 2010s). General notes on the study: Deep quantitative T cell receptor repertoire profiling was used in the study to track responses to a trivalent subunit inactivated influenza vaccine. Study-wide findings and limitations: The authors suggested that each seasonal influenza vaccination may recruit only a limited number of new T cells.

Measured from the cysteine to the phenylalanine, the CDR3 is 14 residues long. The CDR3 DNA has 42 bases and is translated from base 1. The germline V gene (reference sequence) sets CDR1 to WNHNN and CDR2 to SYGVQD. Trimming costs V 2 bases and J 9 bases, and their ends lie 14 bases apart. The library was obtained by RT-PCR. Sequencing took place on an Illumina HiSeq 2500. TCRdb passed the public sequencing reads through fastp at Q25 and MiXCR, retaining productive beta sequences. Each entry is one CDR3 protein sequence, shown with its most common DNA and genes. For this sample the table gives hundreds of thousands of distinct CDR3 sequences, of which 12% were detected only once. The leading ten clones occupy 10% of the sample. Concerning this clonotype itself: Its antigen specificity is not known. One base away there is no much larger clone; base qualities are not given.

The chain couples TRBV10-1 to TRBJ2-1; D gene: possibly TRBD2, on 6 matching bases. This receptor was taken from a man aged 50 or older who received an inactivated influenza vaccine. Donor details come from another sample of the same person, matched by shared clones. This specimen was PBMCs from blood, taken on the day of vaccination. The CDR3: CASSELPGGAEQFF. The sequenced DNA is TGCGCCAGCAGTGAGCTCCCCGGCGGGGCTGAGCAGTTCTTC.